Below are 31 T cell receptor beta chains sequenced from a single sample in a study of blood T cell repertoires in COVID-19. Profiled with immunoSEQ multiplex PCR; TCRdb holds only in-frame clones, not every one. The sample consists of over 55,000 clones, approximately 80% of them appearing once. Sequenced material: peripheral blood. The receptors were gathered from a man aged 50 to 59 with COVID-19, enrolled during active disease.

This chain connects TRBV4-2 to TRBJ1-5; 7 bases fit TRBD1. Germline V lookup: CDR1 LGHNA, CDR2 YNFKEQ. With V trimmed by 3 bases and J by 2 bases, 4 bases remained unmatched. The CDR3 is made up of 15 amino acids. CDR3 DNA sequence: TGTGCCAGCAGCCAGCATGGACAGGGCAATCAGCCCCAGCATTTT. Amino acid sequence: CASSQHGQGNQPQHF.

This clone has a single count. V gene TRBV28 combines with J gene TRBJ1-4; tentative D call: TRBD1 (6 bases). Between the trimmed V and J ends, which lost 8 bases and 6 bases, there was a span of 13 bases. CDR1 MDHEN and CDR2 SYDVKM come from the germline V gene. The length of the CDR3 is 13 residues. The CDR3 loop reads CASVQGGDEKLFF. The CDR3 DNA reads TGTGCCAGCGTACAGGGTGGGGATGAAAAACTGTTTTTT.

In regard to this clone: The sample contains more than one DNA sequence encoding this CDR3. The V call is TRBV5-1, the J call TRBJ2-1; 7 nucleotides match TRBD1. With V trimmed by 4 bases and J by 1 base, 2 bases remained unmatched. The CDR3 is made up of 14 amino acids. The V gene's germline CDR1 is SGHRS and CDR2 YFSETQ. The CDR3 sequence is CASSTGQSYNEQFF. CDR3 DNA: TGCGCCAGCAGCACGGGACAGTCCTACAATGAGCAGTTCTTC. The whole variable domain, filled in from reference TRBV5-1 and TRBJ2-1, reads KAGVTQTPRYLIKTRGQQVTLSCSPISGHRSVSWYQQTPGQGLQFLFEYFSETQRNKGNFPGRFSGRQFSNSRSEMNVSTLELGDSALYLCASSTGQSYNEQFFGPGTRLTVL.

The rearrangement joins TRBV15 to TRBJ2-7; TRBD2 might be the D (6 bases). Germline V gene sequence: CDR1 LNHNV, CDR2 YYDKDF (reference sequence). This CDR3 spans 13 amino acids. Trimming cost V 1 base and J 4 bases, with 8 bases left between them. CDR3 region: CATSRAAGYEQYF. The CDR3 DNA reads as TGTGCCACCAGCAGAGCGGCGGGGTACGAGCAGTACTTC.

The chain links TRBV19 to TRBJ1-2; 11 nucleotides match TRBD1. V lost 9 bases and J lost 2; bases outside the gene matches: 2. This CDR3 region has 13 residues. CDR1 LNHDA and CDR2 SQIVND come from the germline V gene (reference sequence). CDR3 loop: CASRDRGNYGYTF. DNA of the CDR3: TGTGCCAGCCGGGACAGGGGGAACTATGGCTACACCTTC.

The chain recombines TRBV6-2 or TRBV6-3 with TRBJ1-5; TRBD1 aligns across 9 bases. The germline V gene has CDR1 MNHEY and CDR2 SVGEGT. The CDR3 is 16 residues long. V shed 5 bases, J shed 2 bases, and the junction held 7 bases outside the gene matches. DNA for the CDR3: TGTGCCAGCAGTCTACAGGGGGCGAGGGGCAATCAGCCCCAGCATTTT. This gives the protein CASSLQGARGNQPQHF.

The chain has TRBV19 and TRBJ2-4; possibly TRBD1 for D (6 bases). V gave up 3 bases and J gave up 1 base, with 10 bases separating them. The CDR3 is 15 residues long. Germline CDR1 and CDR2: LNHDA and SQIVND (reference sequence). CDR3 in amino acids: CASSIGGLAKNIQYF. The CDR3 DNA reads as TGTGCCAGTAGTATTGGGGGCCTGGCCAAAAACATTCAGTACTTC.

The chain has TRBV7-2 and TRBJ1-4; no firm D call. Trimming pared 4 bases from V and 8 bases from J, leaving 11 bases between. Germline CDR1 reads SGHTA; CDR2 reads FQGNSA. The CDR3 covers 13 residues. The CDR3 nucleotides are TGTGCCAGCAGCTCCCGTTCGGGAGAAAAACTGTTTTTT. Translating it yields CASSSRSGEKLFF.

The chain employs TRBV5-1 and TRBJ1-4; D not certain. The CDR3 extends over 14 amino acids. Germline CDR1 is SGHRS and CDR2 is YFSETQ. V was clipped by 4 bases and J by 7 bases, with 14 bases between them. CDR3 DNA sequence: TGCGCCAGCAGCCTCCGGAGTATTGGTGAAAAACTGTTTTTT. Residues: CASSLRSIGEKLFF.

The genes are TRBV5-1 and TRBJ1-1, with D uncertain. Between the trimmed V and J ends, which lost 4 bases and 0 bases, there was a span of 10 bases. CDR1 is SGHRS, CDR2 YFSETQ, per germline. The CDR3 contains 14 residues. DNA for the CDR3: TGCGCCAGCAGCCTGAGTCGTGTGAACACTGAAGCTTTCTTT. Translation gives CASSLSRVNTEAFF.

The chain joins TRBV27 to TRBJ2-1, with D possibly being TRBD2 (6 bases). This CDR3 region has 17 residues. Looked up from germline, CDR1 is MNHEY and CDR2 is SMNVEV (reference sequence). V dropped 2 bases and J dropped 4 bases, with 18 bases sitting between them. In nucleotides, the CDR3 is TGTGCCAGCAGTTTAAACCGGGTTAGCGGAGCATACAATGAGCAGTTCTTC. Protein sequence: CASSLNRVSGAYNEQFF.

The chain uses TRBV18 and TRBJ2-5; the match to TRBD1 covers 7 bases. The J segment lost 7 bases and the V segment lost 9 bases, leaving 17 bases of the junction unmatched. This CDR3 comprises 15 residues. Germline CDR1 is KGHSH and CDR2 is LQKENI. In nucleotides, the CDR3 is TGTGCCAGTTCAGAACAGGGGCCGGGGCCAGGGACCCAGTACTTC. This encodes CASSEQGPGPGTQYF.

This clone was picked up one time. This sequence joins TRBV2 and TRBJ1-5; D gene unclear. CDR1 SNHLY and CDR2 FYNNEI come from the germline V gene. The CDR3 runs 16 residues. V was pared by 2 bases and J by 2 bases, with 13 bases between. CDR3 in DNA: TGTGCCAGCAGTGAAAGGTCAGGCCAAGGCAATCAGCCCCAGCATTTT. The encoded protein is CASSERSGQGNQPQHF.

The J gene is TRBJ2-3, the V gene TRBV6-6; a weak D match, TRBD1 (6 bases). Germline loops: CDR1 MNHNY, CDR2 SVGAGI (reference sequence). Between the trimmed V and J ends, which lost 8 bases and 0 bases, there was a span of 12 bases. CDR3 length: 14 amino acids. CDR3 in amino acids: CASRWTESTDTQYF. In DNA, the CDR3 is TGTGCCAGCCGCTGGACAGAGAGCACAGATACGCAGTATTTT.

The CDR3 nucleotides read TGTGCCAGCATCCCCCAAGCGGGAGGTTTTTATGAGCAGTTCTTC. It yields the protein CASIPQAGGFYEQFF. The J gene is TRBJ2-1, the V gene TRBV6-5, with 9 bases aligning to TRBD2. The CDR3 totals 15 residues. V lost 7 bases to trimming and J lost 8 bases; unmatched junction nucleotides: 12. Germline values: CDR1 MNHEY, CDR2 SVGAGI.

The rearrangement links TRBV4-1 to TRBJ2-7; 7 nucleotides line up with TRBD1. The CDR3 is 18 residues long. Trimming at V came to 0 bases and at J to 0 bases, leaving 11 bases not matched to a gene. The germline gives CDR1 MGHRA, CDR2 YSYEKL. The CDR3 reads CASSQEGGNGALSYEQYF. CDR3 nucleotides: TGCGCCAGCAGCCAAGAAGGGGGCAACGGGGCCCTCTCCTACGAGCAGTACTTC.

J is TRBJ2-2 and V is TRBV3-1 (or the pseudogene TRBV3-2), with 7 bases lining up with TRBD2. After removal of 3 bases from V and 7 bases from J, the junction contained 8 bases not matched to a gene. This CDR3 has 15 residues. Germline values: CDR1 LGHDT, CDR2 YNNKEL (reference sequence). The CDR3 is CASSQWEGTSGELFF. CDR3 DNA: TGTGCCAGCAGCCAGTGGGAGGGTACTAGCGGGGAGCTGTTTTTT.

The chain carries TRBV29-1 and TRBJ1-1, with no clear D. Trimming took off 3 bases at V and 4 bases at J, with 12 bases between the two ends. This CDR3 contains 13 residues. Germline V gene sequence: CDR1 SQVTM, CDR2 ANQGSEA. The chain's CDR3 is CSVDSTAGTEAFF. CDR3 sequence (DNA): TGCAGCGTTGACTCCACGGCGGGCACTGAAGCTTTCTTT.

The chain links TRBV11-2 to TRBJ2-3, with D perhaps matching TRBD2 (5 bases). There are 14 residues in the CDR3. Germline V lookup: CDR1 SGHAT, CDR2 FQNNGV. V lost 4 bases and J lost 2, with 10 bases in between. The DNA for the CDR3 is TGTGCCAGCAGCTCGACTATCATCACAGATACGCAGTATTTT. Its translation: CASSSTIITDTQYF.

The CDR3 sequence is CASSLEGLTNEKLFF. DNA of the CDR3: TGCGCCAGCAGCTTAGAGGGATTAACTAATGAAAAACTGTTTTTT. This chain uses TRBV5-1 with TRBJ1-4; D is unresolved. CDR3 size: 15 residues. The germline V gene encodes CDR1 SGHRS and CDR2 YFSETQ. Trimming took off 2 bases at V and 1 base at J, with 9 bases between the two ends.

This chain connects TRBV6-5 to TRBJ2-7, with D possibly TRBD1 on 6 matching bases. Germline V gene sequence: CDR1 MNHEY, CDR2 SVGAGI. V was clipped by 4 bases and J by 4 bases, with 11 bases between them. The CDR3 is 13 amino acids. The DNA for the CDR3 is TGTGCCAGCAGTTCGATCGACAGGTACGAGCAGTACTTC. Its translation: CASSSIDRYEQYF.

This rearrangement joins TRBV10-2 to TRBJ2-1, with 7 bases aligning to TRBD1. This CDR3 has 16 amino acids. Looked up from germline, CDR1 is WSHSY and CDR2 is SAAADI. V lost 4 bases to trimming and J lost 0 bases; unmatched junction nucleotides: 6. The CDR3 spells CASSGRQGRSYNEQFF. CDR3 nucleotides: TGCGCCAGCAGTGGACGACAGGGCCGCTCCTACAATGAGCAGTTCTTC.

The V gene is TRBV18, the J gene TRBJ1-5; D is undetermined. Germline CDR1 KGHSH, CDR2 LQKENI. V was trimmed by 0 bases and J by 1 base, leaving 13 bases between them. The CDR3 runs 17 residues. CDR3 nucleotides: TGTGCCAGCTCACCACCGGGAATGGGGAGAAGCAATCAGCCCCAGCATTTT. It yields the protein CASSPPGMGRSNQPQHF.

The V gene is TRBV9, the J gene TRBJ2-1; 7 bases line up with TRBD1. Germline loops: CDR1 SGDLS, CDR2 YYNGEE. V lost 4 bases and J lost 7; bases outside the gene matches: 11. The length of the CDR3 is 15 residues. CDR3 loop: CASSPTQGVGNEQFF. CDR3 bases: TGTGCCAGCAGCCCCACCCAGGGGGTCGGGAATGAGCAGTTCTTC.

This chain connects TRBV9 to TRBJ2-5, with TRBD1 identical over 10 bases. Germline V gene sequence: CDR1 SGDLS, CDR2 YYNGEE. The CDR3 is 16 amino acids. The V gene end was trimmed by 3 bases and the J gene end by 5 bases; junction bases not matched to a gene: 10. The CDR3 coding sequence is TGTGCCAGCAGCGCGGACCGACAGGGGGCAAAGGAGACCCAGTACTTC. Protein sequence: CASSADRQGAKETQYF.

The chain employs TRBV11-2 and TRBJ2-7; 9 bases line up with TRBD2. V lost 10 bases, J lost 2 bases, and 3 bases stayed unmatched. The CDR3 contains 12 residues. Germline V gene lookup returns CDR1 SGHAT and CDR2 FQNNGV. The DNA for the CDR3 is TGTGCCACTGCGGGAGGGCCCTACGAGCAGTACTTC. It specifies CATAGGPYEQYF. The entire variable domain, with the rest obtained from reference TRBV11-2 and TRBJ2-7, is as follows: EAGVAQSPRYKIIEKRQSVAFWCNPISGHATLYWYQQILGQGPKLLIQFQNNGVVDDSQLPKDRFSAERLKGVDSTLKIQPAKLEDSAVYLCATAGGPYEQYFGPGTRLTVT.

This clone was detected a few times. The genes are TRBV6-1 and TRBJ1-1; no clear D. The CDR3 contains 14 residues. Germline V gene sequence: CDR1 MNHNS, CDR2 SASEGT. V was pared by 1 base and J by 0 bases, with 6 bases between. For the CDR3, the DNA is TGTGCCAGCAGTGAAGTTTATCTGAACACTGAAGCTTTCTTT. It specifies CASSEVYLNTEAFF.

J is TRBJ1-1 and V is TRBV7-3; no clear D gene. Germline V gene data show CDR1 as SGHTA and CDR2 as FQGTGA. V lost 5 bases and J 1 base, leaving 11 bases between the germline ends. The CDR3 consists of 14 residues. The CDR3 region has the DNA TGTGCCAGCAGCCCAGGCGCGCCGAACACTGAAGCTTTCTTT. Amino acids: CASSPGAPNTEAFF. Full variable domain (rest looked up from reference TRBV7-3 and TRBJ1-1): GAGVSQTPSNKVTEKGKYVELRCDPISGHTALYWYRQSLGQGPEFLIYFQGTGAADDSGLPNDRFFAVRPEGSVSTLKIQRTERGDSAVYLCASSPGAPNTEAFFGQGTRLTVV.

The chain carries TRBV18 and TRBJ1-3, with D perhaps TRBD1 (6 bases). V was clipped by 3 bases and J by 0 bases, with 12 bases between them. The CDR3 spans 16 residues. Per germline, CDR1 KGHSH and CDR2 LQKENI. The CDR3 DNA sequence: TGTGCCAGCTCACCTACCGGGACAAGCTCTGGAAACACCATATATTTT. Protein: CASSPTGTSSGNTIYF.

The rearrangement joins TRBV7-9 to TRBJ2-5, with D possibly TRBD1 on 5 matching bases. Germline V gene sequence: CDR1 SEHNR, CDR2 FQNEAQ (reference sequence). This CDR3 region has 14 residues. V dropped 2 bases and J dropped 5 bases, with 12 bases sitting between them. In DNA, the CDR3 is TGTGCCAGCAGCTTAAGCAGGGCTGCGGAGACCCAGTACTTC. Translation: CASSLSRAAETQYF.

This clone appeared a few times. The chain employs TRBV7-2 and TRBJ2-7; 8 bases are a match to TRBD1. Germline assignment: CDR1 SGHTA and CDR2 FQGNSA. The trim removed 1 base at V and 6 bases at J, leaving 5 bases unmatched. The CDR3 covers 14 residues. CDR3 sequence (DNA): TGTGCCAGCAGCTTAGGGCAGGGGGCCTTCGAGCAGTACTTC. Its translation: CASSLGQGAFEQYF.